These 7 T cell receptor beta chains were all obtained from the same sample, sequenced in a study of T cell responses to AZD1222 COVID-19 vaccine. Repertoires were generated with immunoSEQ multiplex PCR, while TCRdb's copy carries only in-frame clones and drops some. The data contain over 85,000 clones, 81% of them singletons. Sequenced here: peripheral blood, sampled on day 0 of AZD1222 vaccination. The receptors come from an adult in good health.

The chain joins TRBV19 to TRBJ1-2; D gene ambiguous. The V gene's germline CDR1 is LNHDA and CDR2 SQIVND (reference sequence). V gave up 3 bases and J gave up 4 bases, with 9 bases separating them. CDR3 length equals 13 residues. CDR3 protein: CASSMAATYGYTF. The DNA for the CDR3 is TGTGCCAGTAGTATGGCAGCCACCTATGGCTACACCTTC.

The DNA for the CDR3 is TGTGCCAGCAGGCGCCGGGACACTGAAGCTTTCTTT. Translated: CASRRRDTEAFF. V and J are TRBV6-5 and TRBJ1-1; D is unresolved. Trimming cost V 6 bases and J 3 bases, with 8 bases left between them. Germline-derived CDR1 and CDR2 are MNHEY and SVGAGI. This CDR3 has 12 residues.

This clone has more than one count but fewer than ten. V and J are TRBV12-3 or TRBV12-4 and TRBJ1-1; possibly TRBD1 for D (5 bases). The CDR3 totals 13 residues. V dropped 2 bases and J dropped 11 bases, with 15 bases sitting between them. The CDR3 region has the DNA TGTGCCAGCAGTTTATTTAGACCGGGGACGGCTTTCTTT. It yields the protein CASSLFRPGTAFF.

This CDR3 reads CASSNGDPTNEKLFF. The CDR3, as DNA: TGTGCCAGCAGCAATGGGGACCCAACTAATGAAAAACTGTTTTTT. The chain joins TRBV21-1 to TRBJ1-4. TRBV21-1 is termed a pseudogene. The CDR3 sequence is 15 residues long.

This sequence joins TRBV7-8 and TRBJ1-1; D is undetermined. The length of the CDR3 is 14 residues. The V end lost 6 bases, the J end lost 1 base, and 12 bases lay between the germline ends. Germline CDR1 and CDR2: SGHVS and FQNEAQ. The CDR3: CASRRFGENTEAFF. The CDR3 DNA reads TGTGCCAGCAGGAGGTTTGGGGAGAACACTGAAGCTTTCTTT.

This chain uses TRBV10-3 with TRBJ1-2, with a weak D call TRBD1 (5 bases). The CDR3 spans 13 residues. Between the trimmed V and J ends, which lost 0 bases and 5 bases, there was a span of 7 bases. In germline, CDR1 is ENHRY, CDR2 SYGVKD. The CDR3 bases are TGTGCCATCAGTGAGTCAAGGGGTTATGGCTACACCTTC. Its protein product is CAISESRGYGYTF.

The gene calls are TRBV28 and TRBJ2-1; TRBD2 matches at 11 bases. Germline loops: CDR1 MDHEN, CDR2 SYDVKM. The CDR3 has 14 residues. V dropped 6 bases and J dropped 6; count of bases not matched to a gene: 4. As DNA, the CDR3 is TGTGCCAGCAGGACTAGCGGGATTATCAATGAGCAGTTCTTC. The encoded protein is CASRTSGIINEQFF.